This T cell receptor (beta chain) was identified during a study of T-cell reconstitution after alpha-beta-depleted transplantation in children. It was with unique molecular identifiers that the TCRbeta library was prepared. TCRdb reprocessed the PCR reads with MiXCR, giving one entry per CDR3 protein. The sample includes fewer than 550,000 distinct CDR3 sequences, about an eighth of them seen just once. Study-wide findings and caveats: Some patients' high day-60 TCRbeta diversity was traced to surviving recipient T cells and thymic progenitors. T-cell numbers and diversity one year post-transplant derived largely from freshly generated T cells. Approximately two months post-transplant, alpha-beta T cells reportedly originated from several hundred expanded graft clones.

After removal of 5 bases from V and 6 bases from J, the junction contained 13 bases not matched to a gene. Germline V gene data show CDR1 as SGHTA and CDR2 as FQGNSA. The CDR3 sequence is 16 residues long. Worth noting for this clonotype: The antigen remains undetermined.

The rearrangement joins TRBV7-2 to TRBJ2-1; TRBD2 matches 7 bases. This receptor was taken from a female patient between 2 and 10 years old who had a stem cell transplant for aplastic anemia, so the T cells may come from the graft donor. Here the sequenced sample was PBMCs, mostly from graft donor cells, taken 180 days after TCRalphabeta/CD19-depleted stem cell transplant. CDR3 sequence reads: CASSPRGGRAINEQFF. The CDR3 DNA is TGTGCCAGCAGCCCTAGAGGAGGGAGGGCCATCAATGAGCAGTTCTTC.